These T cell receptor beta chains were read from a single sample in a study of blood T cell repertoires in COVID-19. Sequencing used immunoSEQ multiplex PCR; TCRdb keeps in-frame clones, though not all of them. The sample yields some 160,000 clones, 80% to 90% seen once. Sequencing used peripheral blood. The receptors were gathered from a man in his 60s with acute or convalescent COVID-19. Each CDR3 is given without its conserved first and last residue. Fields, in order: J gene, D gene, clone size, V gene, CDR3 protein. The D gene is left open where the match is weak. Size tells how often a clone was seen (once, few, many) or the class of an expanded clone, and some rows leave it out.

J gene: TRBJ2-7
D gene: TRBD1
clone size: .
V gene: TRBV5-6
CDR3 protein: ASSLVTGVPYEQY

J gene: TRBJ2-7
D gene: TRBD1
clone size: .
V gene: TRBV5-6
CDR3 protein: ASSRQGVYEQY

J gene: TRBJ2-1
D gene: TRBD2
clone size: .
V gene: TRBV27
CDR3 protein: ASRTSGGEQF

J gene: TRBJ1-2
D gene: TRBD1
clone size: .
V gene: TRBV4-3
CDR3 protein: ASSYGQGGYGYT

J gene: TRBJ1-3
D gene: .
clone size: .
V gene: TRBV5-5
CDR3 protein: ASSLGVEISGNTIY

J gene: TRBJ1-2
D gene: .
clone size: .
V gene: TRBV27
CDR3 protein: ASSSIQGAWYGYT

J gene: TRBJ1-2
D gene: TRBD1
clone size: .
V gene: TRBV2
CDR3 protein: ASRGGTGTFNYGYT

J gene: TRBJ2-7
D gene: .
clone size: .
V gene: TRBV20-1
CDR3 protein: SARGRNEQY

J gene: TRBJ2-1
D gene: .
clone size: .
V gene: TRBV10-2
CDR3 protein: ASSDRGYNEQF

J gene: TRBJ1-6
D gene: .
clone size: few
V gene: TRBV27
CDR3 protein: ASSPSRAYNSPLH

J gene: TRBJ1-5
D gene: .
clone size: .
V gene: TRBV12-3/TRBV12-4
CDR3 protein: ASSLGATQPQH

J gene: TRBJ2-2
D gene: .
clone size: few
V gene: TRBV7-6
CDR3 protein: ASSLAGGQITGELF

J gene: TRBJ1-5
D gene: .
clone size: .
V gene: TRBV4-1
CDR3 protein: ASSQPNQPQH

J gene: TRBJ1-1
D gene: TRBD1
clone size: .
V gene: TRBV29-1
CDR3 protein: SVGNRGLGTEAF

J gene: TRBJ1-5
D gene: .
clone size: .
V gene: TRBV7-9
CDR3 protein: ASSLDRNNQPQH

J gene: TRBJ1-5
D gene: .
clone size: .
V gene: TRBV9
CDR3 protein: ASSVGVGASNQPQH

J gene: TRBJ1-6
D gene: .
clone size: .
V gene: TRBV11-3
CDR3 protein: ASSLGRGPLH

J gene: TRBJ1-6
D gene: TRBD1
clone size: .
V gene: TRBV6-4
CDR3 protein: AIPDRGRLNSPLH